Listed below are T cell receptor beta chains from one sample, sequenced in a study of T cell responses to AZD1222 COVID-19 vaccine. TCRdb keeps only in-frame clones here, not all; method: immunoSEQ multiplex PCR. The table has approximately 210,000 clones, approximately 94% seen once. This material consisted of peripheral blood, taken 28 days after the second dose of the MenACWY control vaccine. The receptor source for this set is an adult who received the MenACWY meningococcal vaccine as a control. The CDR3 runs from the conserved cysteine through the conserved F or W. A D gene is named only where the DNA matches it firmly. Clone size is stated in some rows and not others, as once, few, many or a class when expanded.

j_gene | v_gene | d_gene | abundance | CDR3aa | CDR3nt
TRBJ2-3 | TRBV7-2 | NA | NA | CASSLVGGRDTQYF | TGTGCCAGCAGCTTAGTTGGGGGAAGAGATACGCAGTATTTT
TRBJ1-5 | TRBV7-9 | NA | NA | CASSLGGPPAQHF | TGTGCCAGCAGCCTGGGGGGACCCCCGGCCCAGCATTTT
TRBJ2-2 | TRBV27 | TRBD2 | NA | CASRLAGGPTGELFF | TGTGCCAGCAGGCTAGCGGGGGGGCCGACCGGGGAGCTGTTTTTT
TRBJ2-1 | TRBV30 | TRBD2 | NA | CAWHLAGGSYNEQFF | TGTGCCTGGCATCTAGCGGGGGGCTCCTACAATGAGCAGTTCTTC
TRBJ1-5 | TRBV5-1 | NA | NA | CASSLGTVSNQPQHF | TGCGCCAGCAGCTTAGGGACGGTTAGCAATCAGCCCCAGCATTTT
TRBJ1-2 | TRBV6-1 | NA | NA | CASSEDQVGGYTF | TGTGCCAGCAGTGAAGACCAGGTGGGGGGCTACACCTTC
TRBJ2-1 | TRBV24-1 | TRBD1 | NA | CATSDPQGVVDNEQFF | TGTGCCACCAGTGATCCCCAGGGGGTAGTGGACAATGAGCAGTTCTTC
TRBJ1-3 | TRBV12-1 | NA | NA | CASLRDTIYF | TGTGCCAGCCTCCGGGACACCATATATTTT
TRBJ1-1 | TRBV2 | NA | once | CASSAGAEAFF | TGTGCCAGCAGTGCGGGGGCTGAAGCTTTCTTT
TRBJ2-1 | TRBV4-3 | TRBD2 | NA | CASSQSRASGGREQFF | TGCGCCAGCAGCCAAAGTCGGGCTAGCGGGGGCCGGGAGCAGTTCTTC
TRBJ2-5 | TRBV3-1/TRBV3-2 | TRBD1 | NA | CASSQTLGTGELETQYF | TGTGCCAGCAGCCAAACGTTAGGGACAGGGGAGTTGGAGACCCAGTACTTC
TRBJ1-2 | TRBV4-1 | NA | NA | CASSQDNPAYYGYTF | TGCGCCAGCAGCCAAGATAATCCCGCCTACTATGGCTACACCTTC
TRBJ1-3 | TRBV2 | NA | NA | CASSGQGFSGNTIYF | TGTGCCAGCAGTGGGCAGGGGTTCTCTGGAAACACCATATATTTT
TRBJ2-1 | TRBV9 | NA | NA | CASGTGLDEQFF | TGTGCCAGCGGGACTGGTCTGGATGAGCAGTTCTTC
TRBJ2-3 | TRBV7-8 | TRBD2 | NA | CASSLVVASGGGGTDTQYF | TGTGCCAGCAGCTTAGTTGTAGCTAGCGGGGGAGGGGGGACAGATACGCAGTATTTT
TRBJ1-1 | TRBV28 | NA | NA | CASSFYGLDTEAFF | TGTGCCAGCAGTTTTTACGGGTTGGACACTGAAGCTTTCTTT
TRBJ2-7 | TRBV3-1/TRBV3-2 | TRBD1 | NA | CASSQAGTGVYEQYF | TGTGCCAGCAGCCAGGCCGGGACAGGGGTCTACGAGCAGTACTTC
TRBJ1-2 | TRBV28 | NA | NA | CASSSPGGDGYTF | TGTGCCAGCAGCTCCCCCGGGGGGGACGGCTACACCTTC
TRBJ2-1 | TRBV5-1 | TRBD2 | NA | CASKDAGGYNEQFF | TGCGCCAGCAAGGATGCGGGAGGGTACAATGAGCAGTTCTTC
TRBJ1-5 | TRBV4-1 | NA | NA | CASSQAIARPQHF | TGCGCCAGCAGCCAAGCGATCGCACGGCCCCAGCATTTT